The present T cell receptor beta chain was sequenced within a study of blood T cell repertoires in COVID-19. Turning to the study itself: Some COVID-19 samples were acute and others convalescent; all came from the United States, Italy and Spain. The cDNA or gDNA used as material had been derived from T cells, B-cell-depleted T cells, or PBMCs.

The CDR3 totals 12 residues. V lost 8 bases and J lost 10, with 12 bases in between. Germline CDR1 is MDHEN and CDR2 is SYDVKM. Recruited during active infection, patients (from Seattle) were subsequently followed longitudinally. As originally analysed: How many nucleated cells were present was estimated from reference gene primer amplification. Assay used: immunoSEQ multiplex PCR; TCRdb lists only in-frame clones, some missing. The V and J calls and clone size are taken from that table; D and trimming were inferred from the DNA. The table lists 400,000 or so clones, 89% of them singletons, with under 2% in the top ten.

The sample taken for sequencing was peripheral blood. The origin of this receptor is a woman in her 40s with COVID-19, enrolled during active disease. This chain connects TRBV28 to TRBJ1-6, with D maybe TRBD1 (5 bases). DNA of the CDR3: TGTGCCAGCGGGGGGGGGTCATCACCCCTCCACTTT. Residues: CASGGGSSPLHF.